This TCR beta chain was retrieved from a study of T cell responses to AZD1222 COVID-19 vaccine. Study-level results: Baseline serostatus was positive in only a handful of AZD1222 recipients. Increases in Spike-specific TCR breadth and depth were seen after two AZD1222 doses.

The method was immunoSEQ multiplex PCR; TCRdb's version includes in-frame clones alone and lacks a portion of them. The sample has roughly 120,000 clones, around 90% seen once; the top ten hold 5% to 5.5%. This clone was counted between two and nine times. Its antigen is still unknown. The CDR3 extends over 13 amino acids. Germline CDR1 MNHEY, CDR2 SVGAGI. Trimming stripped 0 bases from V and 3 bases from J, with 5 bases between. The sequencing used peripheral blood, collected on day 0 of AZD1222 vaccination. This receptor was identified in an adult in good health. The V and J genes are TRBV6-5 and TRBJ2-5; D gene ambiguous. The CDR3 DNA reads TGTGCCAGCAGTTACTCAGAAAAAGAGACCCAGTACTTC. Protein product: CASSYSEKETQYF.